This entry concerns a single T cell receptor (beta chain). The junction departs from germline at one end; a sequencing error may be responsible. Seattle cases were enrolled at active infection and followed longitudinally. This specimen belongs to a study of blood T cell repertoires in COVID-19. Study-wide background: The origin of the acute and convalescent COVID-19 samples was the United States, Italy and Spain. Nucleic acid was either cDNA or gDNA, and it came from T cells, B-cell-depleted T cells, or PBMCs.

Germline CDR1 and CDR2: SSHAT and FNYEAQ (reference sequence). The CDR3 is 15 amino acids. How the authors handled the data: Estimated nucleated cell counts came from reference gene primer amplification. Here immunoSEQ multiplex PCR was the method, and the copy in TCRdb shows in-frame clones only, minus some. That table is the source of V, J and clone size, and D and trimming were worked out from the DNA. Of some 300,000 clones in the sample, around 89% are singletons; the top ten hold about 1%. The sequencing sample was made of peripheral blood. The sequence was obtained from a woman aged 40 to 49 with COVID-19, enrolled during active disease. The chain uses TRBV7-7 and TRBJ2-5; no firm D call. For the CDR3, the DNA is TGTGCTAGCAGCTTAGGCGATCTCCGCCAAGAGACCCAGTACTTC. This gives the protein CASSLGDLRQETQYF.